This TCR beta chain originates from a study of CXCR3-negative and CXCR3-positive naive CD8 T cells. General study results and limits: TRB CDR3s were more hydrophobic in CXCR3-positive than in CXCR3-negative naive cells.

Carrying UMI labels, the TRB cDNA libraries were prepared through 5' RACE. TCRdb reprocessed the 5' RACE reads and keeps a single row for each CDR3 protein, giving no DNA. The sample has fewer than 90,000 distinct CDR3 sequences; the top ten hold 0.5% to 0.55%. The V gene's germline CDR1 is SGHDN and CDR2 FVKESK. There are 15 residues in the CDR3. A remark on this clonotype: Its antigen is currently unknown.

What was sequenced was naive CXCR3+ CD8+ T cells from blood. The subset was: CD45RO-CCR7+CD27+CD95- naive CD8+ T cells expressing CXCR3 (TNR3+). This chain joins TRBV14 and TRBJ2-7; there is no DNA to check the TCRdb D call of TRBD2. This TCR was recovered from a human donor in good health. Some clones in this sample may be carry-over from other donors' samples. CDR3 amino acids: CASSQDLAGYYEQYF.